One T cell receptor (beta chain) is described in this entry. Its antigen is unknown. Given a much more abundant clone one base away, this may be a read error. Primed by a sample-barcoded 5' primer and a J-beta primer mix, a second PCR proceeded for 7 to 11 cycles. TCRdb itself ran the 5' RACE reads through MiXCR, one entry per CDR3 protein. Seen here are just under 900,000 distinct CDR3 sequences, about 28% observed once, and the top ten hold around 16%. The sample is drawn from a study of blood T cells in healthy people across ages. Study-wide points: Using unsorted PBMCs precluded a conclusive naive versus antigen-experienced comparison.

Germline lookup yields CDR1 MNHEY and CDR2 SVGEGT. Trimming cost V 11 bases and J 0 bases; bases outside gene matches: 8. The CDR3 covers 14 residues. The sequenced sample consisted of blood. This TCR derives from a woman of 80 years or more in good health. The chain combines TRBV6-2 or TRBV6-3 with TRBJ2-3; 7 nucleotides match TRBD2. The CDR3: CAGGAGHSTDTQYF. The CDR3, as DNA: TGTGCCGGCGGAGCGGGGCATAGCACAGATACGCAGTATTTT.